This T cell receptor (beta chain) was identified in a study of blood T cell repertoires in COVID-19. Across the whole study: COVID-19 samples from acute and convalescent phases originated in the United States, Italy and Spain.

Losses at the gene ends were 2 bases for V and 10 bases for J; bases not matched to a gene: 9. This CDR3 region has 15 residues. CDR1 is SGHNT and CDR2 is YENEEA in the germline V gene. Generated by immunoSEQ multiplex PCR, the TCRdb table keeps only in-frame clones and is missing some. Of around 110,000 clones in the sample, about 80% were seen once. J is TRBJ2-3 and V is TRBV11-3, with TRBD2 matching 10 bases. This sequence originates from a man between 65 and 85 years old with active or convalescent COVID-19. Sequencing was done on a sample of peripheral blood. The CDR3 sequence: CASSLTAGGLGAQYF. The CDR3 DNA is TGTGCCAGCAGCTTAACAGCGGGGGGGCTAGGCGCGCAGTATTTT. Supplemented by reference TRBV11-3 and TRBJ2-3, the full variable domain reads EAGVVQSPRYKIIEKKQPVAFWCNPISGHNTLYWYLQNLGQGPELLIRYENEEAVDDSQLPKDRFSAERLKGVDSTLKIQPAELGDSAVYLCASSLTAGGLGAQYFGPGTRLTVL.